This T cell receptor beta chain was retrieved from a study of somatic mutations in cytotoxic T cells in rheumatoid arthritis (dated by TCRdb to 2016 to 2017). The study in broad terms: Peripheral blood (around 29 ml EDTA) was collected from patients immediately after diagnosis and before any treatment began. Some T-cell populations stained with V beta antibodies were sorted by flow on a FACSAria II or Sony SH800 to nearly 100% purity, with sorted V beta1+ cells additionally subjected to TCRB sequencing. To characterize clonality, the study used TCRB deep sequencing while asking whether somatic mutations are carried by expanded CD8+ T-cell clones in newly diagnosed, untreated rheumatoid arthritis. TCRB deep sequencing was performed for 65 rheumatoid arthritis patients and 20 or so healthy controls. Patients and controls did not essentially differ in median age, which was nearly identical between the groups.

Comments on this clone: Its antigen target is currently unknown. No much larger clone is present one base from it, and per-base qualities are unavailable.

Positive magnetic bead selection on an AutoMACS was used to isolate CD4+ and CD8+ cells, with flow cytometry used to check purity. A TCR V beta antibody panel was used in flow cytometry to screen first for clonal expansions, which were then characterized by TCRB deep sequencing of sorted CD8+ fractions. Peripheral blood mononuclear cells were obtained using density gradient separation with Ficoll-Paque PLUS. Nucleospin Tissue or Tissue XS kits were used to extract DNA from CD4-enriched, CD8-enriched or PBMC samples, and a Qubit 2.0 fluorometer was used for quantification. CDR1 SGHVS and CDR2 FQNEAQ were looked up in the germline V gene. Trimming costs V 8 bases and J 0 bases, and their ends lie 14 bases apart. The CDR3 contains 15 residues, cysteine and phenylalanine counted. CDR3 DNA is the only sequence kept; it has 45 bases, read in frame from the first base. What the work shows at the level of the full study, not this receptor alone: It was unknown which antigens the expanded CD8+ clones targeted, and their absence from virus-specific databases did not exclude viral specificity. In about an eighth of the roughly 65 patients the largest CD8+ clone exceeded 20% of CD8+ cells, and several identical CD8+ TCRB sequences were shared between blood and synovial fluid. The finding that TRBV07 was slightly underrepresented in patients was left unadjusted for multiple comparisons. Healthy controls showed no age-related increase in CD8+ clonality, whereas patients did (Spearman r of about 0.52). CD8+ T-cell clonality did not differ significantly between rheumatoid arthritis patients and age-matched healthy controls.

The immunoSEQ assay was applied to genomic DNA for TCRB CDR3 sequencing. In the authors' own workflow: Patient CD8+ clones larger than 1% were compared against published virus-specific TCRB sequences, and only a few matched. Analyses were restricted to productive TCRB rearrangements. Clonality was expressed as a Shannon entropy-based productive clonality index, with each clone defined by a unique TCRB CDR3 sequence. The template counts of each clone relative to the total templates per sample were used to calculate repertoire overlap between two samples. Flow cytometry-measured V-gene usage correlated with V-gene usage from TCRB sequencing, with a Spearman r of less than 0.65. TCRdb carries this immuneACCESS record with in-frame sequences only. Its versions omit some clonotypes, under half of them owing to an unresolved V gene in the studies checked, with the rest unexplained. The V and J calls and clone size come from that table; D and trimming were worked out from the DNA. The table for this sample lists about 20,000 clones; roughly 82% of them were counted only once. The ten largest clones take up nearly 9% of the sample.

Sequencing was performed on CD8+ T cells sorted from blood. This sequence was found in an adult with rheumatoid arthritis. Recombination joined TRBV7-8 with TRBJ1-3, with TRBD1 perhaps the D gene, on 5 matching bases. In nucleotide form, the sequence is TGTGCCAGCGGGTGGGGCAAGAGCTCTGGAAACACCATATATTTT. Its coded protein is CASGWGKSSGNTIYF.